The 19 T cell receptor beta chains presented below share a single source sample, sequenced in a study of blood T cells in healthy people across ages. A second about 6 to 12 cycle PCR used barcoded and J-beta primers. MiXCR, applied by TCRdb to the 5' RACE reads, yields one record per CDR3 protein. Of around 650,000 distinct CDR3 sequences listed, about 34% are singletons. Sequenced sample: blood. Source of these receptors: a woman of 80 years or more in good health.

This clonotype showed up many times. The V gene is TRBV7-3, the J gene TRBJ2-1; D gene unclear. Germline lookup yields CDR1 SGHTA and CDR2 FQGTGA. The CDR3 loop spans 15 amino acids. V shed 1 base and J shed 9 bases, with 16 bases lying between them. The CDR3 spells CASSLSVARKSEQFF. The CDR3 DNA reads TGTGCCAGCAGCTTAAGTGTAGCTCGGAAAAGTGAGCAGTTCTTC.

This clonotype appeared a few times. CDR3 residues: CASTRKGSGREEKLFF. Here the CDR3 DNA reads TGTGCCAGCACTCGAAAGGGCAGCGGGCGAGAAGAAAAACTGTTTTTT. The V and J genes are TRBV3-1 and TRBJ1-4; D gene unclear. The V gene lost 7 bases and the J gene lost 8 bases, with 23 bases spanning the gap. Germline values: CDR1 LGHDT, CDR2 YNNKEL (reference sequence). The CDR3 has 16 amino acids.

In its sample, this clonotype was seen many times. V usage is TRBV7-8 and J usage is TRBJ1-1, with D tentatively TRBD1 (5 bases). CDR3 length: 17 residues. The ends were cut back, 6 bases at V and 0 bases at J, with 20 bases in the middle. Germline assignment: CDR1 SGHVS and CDR2 FQNEAQ. This CDR3 is CASSSAGDWILNTEAFF. CDR3 DNA sequence: TGTGCCAGCAGTTCAGCCGGGGACTGGATTCTGAACACTGAAGCTTTCTTT.

V and J are TRBV7-2 and TRBJ2-5; TRBD2 aligns across 15 bases. V lost 1 base and J lost 11; bases outside the gene matches: 11. Germline lookup yields CDR1 SGHTA and CDR2 FQGNSA. The CDR3 is made up of 17 amino acids. CDR3 DNA sequence: TGTGCCAGCAGCTTAGTTCGCCCCGGGACTAGCGGGGGGCATCAGTACTTC. Translation gives CASSLVRPGTSGGHQYF.

There are many counts of this clonotype. The J gene is TRBJ1-4, the V gene TRBV4-3; TRBD1 agrees at 11 bases. CDR1 is LGHNA, CDR2 YSLEER, per germline. The CDR3 is made up of 16 amino acids. V gave up 0 bases and J gave up 7 bases; unmatched junction bases: 4. The CDR3 region has the DNA TGCGCCAGCAGCCAAGATCAGGGGACAGGGGGTGAAAAACTGTTTTTT. Translating it yields CASSQDQGTGGEKLFF.

Many counts were recorded for this clonotype. V is TRBV25-1 and J is TRBJ2-5; no firm D call. The V and J ends lost 1 base and 4 bases respectively, with 1 base between them. The CDR3 has 11 amino acids. Germline CDR1 and CDR2: MGHDK and SYGVNS. This CDR3 reads CASSESETQYF. CDR3 bases: TGTGCCAGCAGTGAATCAGAGACCCAGTACTTC.

Points on this clonotype: One end of the junction is discordant with germline, which a read error may explain. The chain has TRBV30 and TRBJ2-3, with D perhaps matching TRBD2 (6 bases). This CDR3 is 13 amino acids long. Germline V lookup: CDR1 GTSNPN, CDR2 SVGIG (reference sequence). The CDR3 protein is CAWSRGGTDTRYF. The DNA of the CDR3 is TGTGCCTGGAGTCGGGGAGGCACAGATACGCGGTATTTT.

V gene TRBV24-1 combines with J gene TRBJ2-2; D gene uncertain. Germline V gene sequence: CDR1 KGHDR, CDR2 SFDVKD. The V gene lost 2 bases and the J gene lost 6 bases, with 12 bases spanning the gap. This CDR3 region has 15 residues. CDR3 region: CATSDSTLVPGELFF. The DNA of the CDR3 is TGTGCCACCAGTGATTCGACACTGGTACCCGGGGAGCTGTTTTTT.

The chain has TRBV18 and TRBJ1-1; 8 bases are a match to TRBD1. This CDR3 is built from 16 residues. The V gene end was trimmed by 3 bases and the J gene end by 8 bases; junction bases not matched to a gene: 14. Germline CDR1 reads KGHSH; CDR2 reads LQKENI. Here the CDR3 reads CASSPQDRDRLKEAFF. CDR3 nucleotides: TGTGCCAGCTCACCCCAGGACCGGGACAGGTTGAAGGAAGCTTTCTTT.

The chain links TRBV20-1 to TRBJ2-5, with TRBD2 matching 8 bases. Per germline, CDR1 DFQATT and CDR2 SNEGSKA (reference sequence). CDR3 length: 11 amino acids. The CDR3 is CSGGGPETQYF. The CDR3 DNA reads as TGCAGCGGGGGGGGGCCAGAGACCCAGTACTTC.

Comments on this clonotype: With a much larger clone just one base away, this may be a read error. The chain employs TRBV7-2 and TRBJ1-5, with TRBD1 identical over 7 bases. The J segment lost 3 bases and the V segment lost 4 bases, leaving 6 bases of the junction unmatched. The germline V gene encodes CDR1 SGHTA and CDR2 FQGNSA. The CDR3 spans 15 residues. CDR3 sequence (DNA): TGTACCAGCAGCTCCGTCGACAGGGCCAATCAGCCCCAGCATTTT. Its protein product is CTSSSVDRANQPQHF. Full variable domain (rest looked up from reference TRBV7-2 and TRBJ1-5): GAGVSQSPSNKVTEKGKDVELRCDPISGHTALYWYRQSLGQGLEFLIYFQGNSAPDKSGLPSDRFSAERTGGSVSTLTIQRTQQEDSAVYLCTSSSVDRANQPQHFGDGTRLSIL.

This chain joins TRBV30 and TRBJ1-5; possible D gene TRBD1, 6 bases. V lost 4 bases, J lost 7 bases, and 17 bases lay in between. The CDR3 spans 14 residues. CDR1 and CDR2 (germline): GTSNPN, SVGIG (reference sequence). The CDR3 region is CAWTMRGGEQPQHF. The CDR3 bases are TGTGCCTGGACCATGAGGGGGGGTGAACAGCCCCAGCATTTT.

With respect to this clonotype: This may arise from a read error, as a much more abundant clone is one base away. This rearrangement joins TRBV7-3 to TRBJ1-6, with D unclear. The CDR3 contains 13 residues. Germline V gene lookup returns CDR1 SGHTA and CDR2 FQGTGA. The CDR3: CASSSVADSPPHF. CDR3 coding DNA: TGTGCCAGCAGCTCCGTAGCGGATTCACCCCCCCACTTT.

About this clonotype itself: A read error may explain this, as a much larger clone is one base away. This sequence joins TRBV3-1 and TRBJ2-3, with TRBD2 matching 7 bases. The junction had 13 bases not matched to a gene; V was cut back by 7 bases and J by 6 bases. Per germline, CDR1 LGHDT and CDR2 YNNKEL (reference sequence). This CDR3 has 15 residues. The CDR3 reads CASIPLASSRDTQYF. CDR3 DNA: TGTGCCAGCATCCCACTAGCGTCCTCCAGGGATACGCAGTATTTT.

This clonotype was detected only once. Possible read error: a much larger clone is one base away. The V gene is TRBV6-2 or TRBV6-3, the J gene TRBJ2-1; TRBD1 might be the D (5 bases). Germline CDR1 and CDR2: MNHEY and SVGEGT. The CDR3 consists of 15 residues. The CDR3 nucleotides read TGTGCCGGCAGACTTACAGGTTCCTCCTACAATGAGCAGTTCTTC. Its translation is CAGRLTGSSYNEQFF.

This chain connects TRBV12-3 or TRBV12-4 to TRBJ2-3; 11 bases are shared with TRBD2. With V trimmed by 2 bases and J by 4 bases, 5 bases remained unmatched. The CDR3 runs to 16 residues. CDR3 nucleotide sequence: TGTGCCAGCAGTTTATGGCTAGCGGGAGGATCAGATACGCAGTATTTT. As protein: CASSLWLAGGSDTQYF.

This clonotype was seen ten or more times. V usage is TRBV5-5 and J usage is TRBJ2-5; no clear D gene. Germline CDR1 SGHKS, CDR2 YYEKEE (reference sequence). CDR3 size: 13 residues. Trimming stripped 2 bases from V and 5 bases from J, with 10 bases between. This CDR3 reads CASSFLPYETQYF. CDR3 DNA sequence: TGTGCCAGCAGCTTTCTCCCTTATGAGACCCAGTACTTC.

About this clonotype: Since a much larger clone is just one base distant, this may be a read error. The rearrangement uses TRBV5-1 and TRBJ1-2, with D uncertain. CDR1 and CDR2 from the germline V gene are SGHRS and YFSETQ. This CDR3 spans 14 amino acids. In DNA, the CDR3 is TGCGCCAGCAGCTCGGGGATGGAGTCCTATGGCTACATCTTC. Its translation: CASSSGMESYGYIF. Full variable domain (missing parts from reference TRBV5-1 and TRBJ1-2): KAGVTQTPRYLIKTRGQQVTLSCSPISGHRSVSWYQQTPGQGLQFLFEYFSETQRNKGNFPGRFSGRQFSNSRSEMNVSTLELGDSALYLCASSSGMESYGYIFGSGTRLTVV.

The chain couples TRBV3-1 to TRBJ1-1; D is perhaps TRBD1 (6 bases). CDR3 length equals 14 residues. V was shortened by 1 base and J by 4 bases, with 10 bases between the two germline ends. Germline assignment: CDR1 LGHDT and CDR2 YNNKEL (reference sequence). The CDR3 is CASSQAGEGTEAFF. The CDR3 coding sequence is TGTGCCAGCAGCCAAGCAGGGGAGGGCACTGAAGCTTTCTTT.